Sequencing of this T cell receptor (beta chain) was carried out in a study of T cell clusters in autoimmune cytopenias (dated by TCRdb to the late 2010s). For the study in its entirety: Per sample, TRB sequencing gave a median depth of about 53,000 reads and a median of approximately 2,500 distinct TRB clonotypes. Alongside healthy, CLL and autoimmune hepatitis controls, autoimmune cytopenia patients had their peripheral blood TRB and IGH repertoires sequenced at active disease and again during treatment follow-up. The study was designed to test whether a disease-specific immune repertoire signature usable as a blood-based biomarker is carried by autoimmune cytopenia patients.

Each sample's TRB amplification started from roughly 240 ng of peripheral blood genomic DNA, which corresponds to approximately 36,000 genome equivalents. TRB rearrangements were amplified by multiplex PCR following a touch-down protocol, with the TRB-A and TRB-B primer pools mixed in one tube. Illumina adapters and sample indices were added to the amplicons through two consecutive PCR reactions using Phusion HS II polymerase. The amplicons were gel-purified using the NucleoSpin Gel and PCR Clean-up kit, after which quantification was performed by Qubit and quality was checked on an Agilent 2100 Bioanalyzer. Sequencing of the libraries was performed on an Illumina MiSeq with 600-cycle, single-indexed, paired-end runs. The original methods were these. MiXCR version 2.1.12, together with the default MiXCR reference library, was used to align and assemble the TRB reads. A clone was defined by each unique CDR3 nucleotide sequence, and analysis was restricted to productive sequences with at least two reads. Repertoire diversity was assessed by alpha-parameterized diversity profiles (alpha 0 to 5), including Shannon (alpha 1) and Simpson (alpha 2) indices, computed with an R script. The tcR package was used to compute combinatorial TRB VJ usage, which was then compared between cohorts by principal component analysis with ade4. GLIPH clustering of TCRbeta CDR3s was carried out on cohort pairs matched by age and read depth, and cluster frequencies were compared by Wilcoxon test. TCRdb reprocessed the reads, reporting each CDR3 protein sequence once and no DNA. For this entry, the V and J calls and clone size follow TCRdb and not the study's own pipeline. This sample's clone table shows some 7,500 distinct CDR3 sequences. Clones ranked in the top ten supply roughly 30% of the sample.

As regards this clonotype: Its antigen is currently not known.

Overall results and qualifications from the work: Shifts in the TRB repertoire, including less even repertoires in secondary cytopenia and CLL, were mostly a reflection of lymphoma bias and not of autoimmunity. The T cell clusters were defined only in silico, and the functional role of the clusters still needed to be validated experimentally. The cluster-lack signature was not seen for secondary cytopenia versus CLL, apparently masked by the dominant lymphoma-associated repertoire. A lack of physiological T cell clusters in primary autoimmune cytopenia patients was suggested by GLIPH, as 51 clusters were found to be exclusive to healthy donors versus around 17 exclusive to patients. Healthy donors had almost three times as many exclusive TRB clusters as active autoimmune hepatitis patients, a finding consistent with an autoimmunity-wide signature.

CDR1 MNHEY and CDR2 SVGAGI are derived from the germline V gene. Including the terminal cysteine and phenylalanine, the CDR3 comprises 13 residues. No DNA is listed. These same records also appear under a second study, on T cell repertoires in aging, cancer and after chemotherapy. The second study's authors report: The donors fell into six age groups ranging from 30 or younger to 70 or older, and each group had at least three individuals. Paired pre- and post-chemotherapy samples in the hematological group came from chronic lymphocytic leukemia patients treated with fludarabine- or bendamustine-based regimens. The full dataset contained 9.1 million or so TCR reads. Untreated patients with hematological or solid cancers showed significantly lower blood TCR diversity and higher clonality than age-matched healthy donors. Declining TCR diversity with age in healthy donors was mainly explained by loss of richness; in cancer patients, loss of evenness also contributed. Median generation probability increased over the chemotherapy interval in both cancer cohorts, suggesting repertoire reconstitution through rebound thymic output. It was noted by the authors that conclusions about immunological memory after chemotherapy cannot be drawn from the repertoire data. Lymphoid organ infiltration was present in hematological cancer patients, and this infiltration may itself impair thymic emigration or peripheral T cell expansion. To examine immunoaging and T cell reconstitution after chemotherapy, the study profiled TCR beta repertoires in peripheral blood from healthy donors and cancer patients. The cohort comprised about 210 cancer patients, 85 to 94 with hematological and 124 with solid cancers, plus 95 healthy donors as a reference group. MiXCR versions 2.12 and 3.0.5 were used to process TRB sequences. Shannon diversity, evenness, clonality (one minus evenness), and alpha-parameterized diversity profiles from alpha 0 to 5 were included as repertoire metrics. Generation probabilities of clones in paired pre- and post-chemotherapy samples were computed with the IGoR algorithm.

The specimen sequenced was peripheral blood. The sequence derives from a human donor with an autoimmune cytopenia or autoimmune hepatitis (not recorded which). The chain couples TRBV6-5 to TRBJ2-5; the TCRdb call, TRBD1, lacks DNA for checking. For the CDR3, the sequence is CASSRDRQETQYF.